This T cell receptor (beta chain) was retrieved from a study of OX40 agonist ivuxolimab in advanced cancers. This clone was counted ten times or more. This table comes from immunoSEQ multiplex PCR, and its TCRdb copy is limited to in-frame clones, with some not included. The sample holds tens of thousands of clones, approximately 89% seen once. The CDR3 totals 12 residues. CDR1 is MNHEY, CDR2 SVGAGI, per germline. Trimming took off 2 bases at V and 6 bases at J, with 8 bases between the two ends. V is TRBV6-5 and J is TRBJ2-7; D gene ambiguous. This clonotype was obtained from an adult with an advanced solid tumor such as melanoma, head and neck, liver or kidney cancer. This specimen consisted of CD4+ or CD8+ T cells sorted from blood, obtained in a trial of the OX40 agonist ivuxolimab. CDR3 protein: CASSYRHGEQYF. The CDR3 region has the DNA TGTGCCAGCAGTTACCGACACGGCGAGCAGTACTTC.